The present TCR beta chain was sequenced within a study of blood T cell repertoires in COVID-19. Study-level background: Whether acute or convalescent, the COVID-19 samples came from the United States, Italy and Spain. T cells, B-cell-depleted T cells, or PBMCs supplied cDNA or gDNA.

Per the study methods: Scientists estimated how many nucleated cells there were by amplifying reference gene primers. Data came from immunoSEQ multiplex PCR; TCRdb stores just in-frame clones and leaves some out. That table furnishes V, J and clone size, whereas the DNA furnished D and trimming. The sample shows around 700,000 clones, 70% to 90% of them seen only once. This CDR3 is built from 17 residues. Trimming took 4 bases from V and 5 from J; bases not matched to a gene: 13. Germline-derived CDR1 and CDR2 are SGHNT and YYREEE (reference sequence). V is TRBV5-4 and J is TRBJ2-1; TRBD1 agrees at 9 bases. The sequencing input was peripheral blood. The TCR comes from a woman aged 18 to 35 with acute or convalescent COVID-19. This CDR3 reads CASSHLRRTGADNEQFF. CDR3 DNA: TGTGCCAGCAGCCATCTAAGGCGGACAGGGGCCGACAATGAGCAGTTCTTC.